There are a few counts of the clone carrying this T cell receptor (beta chain). Antigen specificity is unknown. These data come from a study of breast tumors, draining lymph nodes, adjacent tissues. TCRdb passed the multiplex PCR reads through MiXCR, listing each CDR3 protein once. The table shows over 20,000 distinct CDR3 sequences, with approximately 23% occurring only once. Study-wide points: Findings are consistent with lymph node origin and intratumoral expansion of most tumor T cells. Tumors had less TCR diversity than lymph nodes, more than nontumor tissue. Tumor and nontumor repertoires were significantly more similar in luminal-like than in basal-like breast cancer.

Input material: breast tumor tissue. This clonotype was sampled from a female donor with breast cancer. Some clones in this sample may be carry-over from other donors' samples.

The chain's CDR3 is CASSQDYTGHPRIQYF. The DNA of the CDR3 is TGTGCCAGCAGCCAAGATTACACGGGACACCCGCGGATTCAGTACTTC. The rearrangement links TRBV4-2 to TRBJ2-4, with D possibly TRBD1 on 6 matching bases. Germline lookup yields CDR1 LGHNA and CDR2 YNFKEQ. V lost 0 bases and J lost 10, with 19 bases in between. CDR3 size: 16 residues.